The clone carrying this TCR beta chain was counted once. The CDR3 spans 16 residues. Germline trimming cut 1 base from V and 6 bases from J; bases unmatched to any gene: 5. Germline V gene sequence: CDR1 SGHVS, CDR2 FQNEAQ. The data belong to a study of shared clonotypes between healthy human individuals. Using immunoSEQ multiplex PCR, the repertoire was profiled, and TCRdb retains in-frame clones only, with some absent. Among more than 2 million clones, 90% to 95% were seen once, and the ten largest hold 0.1% to 0.15%. Material for sequencing was naive CD4+ T cells sorted from blood. The subset here: CD45RA+ positively selected. This TCR came from a man in his late teens or twenties in good health. V gene TRBV7-8 combines with J gene TRBJ2-4, with TRBD2 matching over 11 bases. CDR3 in amino acids: CASSLVLAGGGNIQYF. The CDR3 region has the DNA TGTGCCAGCAGCTTAGTCCTAGCGGGGGGCGGAAACATTCAGTACTTC. The full variable domain, completed using reference TRBV7-8 and TRBJ2-4, is GAGVSQSPRYKVAKRGQDVALRCDPISGHVSLFWYQQALGQGPEFLTYFQNEAQLDKSGLPSDRFFAERPEGSVSTLKIQRTQQEDSAVYLCASSLVLAGGGNIQYFGAGTRLSVL.